The clone carrying this T cell receptor (beta chain) was seen a handful of times. The target antigen is unknown. The record originates from a study of human T cells and chemical hapten exposure. Study findings and constraints: Alopecia was present in the donors, so their immune response may differ from healthy people's. Against controls, expanded TCRs gave rise to significantly more large CDR3 similarity clusters.

MiXCR, applied by TCRdb to the RACE reads, yields one record per CDR3 protein. In the table there are about 110,000 distinct CDR3 sequences, 9% to 9.5% of which are singletons. Trimming shortened V by 4 bases and J by 3 bases, and 9 bases separated the two germline ends. CDR1 and CDR2 (germline): SQVTM, ANQGSEA. CDR3 length: 12 amino acids. As for time point: patch test 2, 6 weeks after DPC sensitization. The treatment denotes: therapeutic diphenylcyclopropenone sensitization with weekly scalp DPC. Sequences were derived from whole blood, sampled in connection with sensitization to the hapten diphenylcyclopropenone (DPC). The sequence derives from a woman aged 40 to 50 with alopecia areata. Some clones in this sample may be carry-over from other donors' samples. The chain couples TRBV29-1 to TRBJ1-2; D gene unclear. CDR3 in amino acids: CSVVVTHYGYTF. CDR3 coding DNA: TGCAGCGTTGTCGTGACACACTATGGCTACACCTTC.